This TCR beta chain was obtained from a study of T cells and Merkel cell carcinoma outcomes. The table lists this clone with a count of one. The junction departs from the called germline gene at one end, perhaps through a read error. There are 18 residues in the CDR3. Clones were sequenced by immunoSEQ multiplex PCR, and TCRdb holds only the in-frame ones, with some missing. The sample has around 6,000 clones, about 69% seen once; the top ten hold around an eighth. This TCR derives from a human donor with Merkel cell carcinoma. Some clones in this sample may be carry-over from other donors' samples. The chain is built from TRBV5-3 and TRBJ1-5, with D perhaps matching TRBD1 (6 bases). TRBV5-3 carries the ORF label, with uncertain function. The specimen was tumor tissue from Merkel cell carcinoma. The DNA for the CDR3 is TGTACCAGAAGCAACATACGGACAGAGGGGGATAGCAATCAGCCCCAGCATTTT. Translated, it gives CTRSNIRTEGDSNQPQHF.